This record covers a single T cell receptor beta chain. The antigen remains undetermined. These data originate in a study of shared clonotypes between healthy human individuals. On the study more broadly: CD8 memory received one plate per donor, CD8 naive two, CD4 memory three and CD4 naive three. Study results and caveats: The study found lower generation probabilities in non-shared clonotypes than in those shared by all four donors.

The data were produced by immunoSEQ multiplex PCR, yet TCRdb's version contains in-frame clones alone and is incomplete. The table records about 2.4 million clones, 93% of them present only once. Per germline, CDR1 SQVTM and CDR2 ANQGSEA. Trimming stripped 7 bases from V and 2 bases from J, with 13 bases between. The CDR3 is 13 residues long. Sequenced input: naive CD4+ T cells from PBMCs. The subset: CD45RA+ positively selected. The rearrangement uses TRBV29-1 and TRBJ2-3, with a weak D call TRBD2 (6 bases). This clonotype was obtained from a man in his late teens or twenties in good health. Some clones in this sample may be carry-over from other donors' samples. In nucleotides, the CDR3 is TGCAGCGGGAAAGGACTATACACAGATACGCAGTATTTT. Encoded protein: CSGKGLYTDTQYF.